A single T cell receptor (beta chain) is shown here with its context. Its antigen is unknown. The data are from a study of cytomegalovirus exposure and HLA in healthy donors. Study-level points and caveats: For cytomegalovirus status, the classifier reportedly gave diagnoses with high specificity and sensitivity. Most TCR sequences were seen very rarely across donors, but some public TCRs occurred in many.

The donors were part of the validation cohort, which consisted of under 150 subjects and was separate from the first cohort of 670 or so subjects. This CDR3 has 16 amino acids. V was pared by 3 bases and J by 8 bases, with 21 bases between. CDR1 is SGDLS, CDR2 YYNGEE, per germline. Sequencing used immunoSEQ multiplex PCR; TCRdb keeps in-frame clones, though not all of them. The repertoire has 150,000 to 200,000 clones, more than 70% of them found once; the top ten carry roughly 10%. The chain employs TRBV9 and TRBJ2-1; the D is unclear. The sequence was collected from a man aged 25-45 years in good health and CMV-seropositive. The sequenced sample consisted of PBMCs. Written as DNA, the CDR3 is TGTGCCAGCAGCGAGGCCGCCATGCGGAAAGGCTATGAGCAGTTCTTC. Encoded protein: CASSEAAMRKGYEQFF. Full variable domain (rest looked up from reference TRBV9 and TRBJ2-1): DSGVTQTPKHLITATGQRVTLRCSPRSGDLSVYWYQQSLDQGLQFLIQYYNGEERAKGNILERFSAQQFPDLHSELNLSSLELGDSALYFCASSEAAMRKGYEQFFGPGTRLTVL.